This TCR beta chain was documented in a study of shared clonotypes between healthy human individuals. The CDR3 runs to 15 residues. Germline V gene lookup returns CDR1 SEHNR and CDR2 FQNEAQ (reference sequence). V shed 1 base and J shed 5 bases, with 12 bases lying between them. Only a few counts were recorded for this clone. CD45RO-negative, CCR7-selected cells formed the naive CD8 fraction, which excluded terminally differentiated effector memory CD45RA+ cells. Study processing details: ImmunoSEQ junction-only sequences lacked quality scores, so their filtering differed. The repertoire was sequenced with immunoSEQ multiplex PCR; TCRdb's copy has only in-frame clones and lacks some. V and J calls and clone size are those listed in that table; D and trimming were worked out from the DNA. The sample carries hundreds of thousands of clones, 85% to 95% recorded once.

This rearrangement joins TRBV7-9 to TRBJ1-5, with a tentative D call TRBD1 (6 bases). The sample was naive CD8+ T cells sorted from blood. This sequence was found in a man younger than 45 in good health. The chain's CDR3 is CASSLEGEGYQPQHF. Written as DNA, the CDR3 is TGTGCCAGCAGCTTAGAGGGGGAGGGATATCAGCCCCAGCATTTT. Complete variable domain (other parts from reference TRBV7-9 and TRBJ1-5): DTGVSQNPRHKITKRGQNVTFRCDPISEHNRLYWYRQTLGQGPEFLTYFQNEAQLEKSRLLSDRFSAERPKGSFSTLEIQRTEQGDSAMYLCASSLEGEGYQPQHFGDGTRLSIL.